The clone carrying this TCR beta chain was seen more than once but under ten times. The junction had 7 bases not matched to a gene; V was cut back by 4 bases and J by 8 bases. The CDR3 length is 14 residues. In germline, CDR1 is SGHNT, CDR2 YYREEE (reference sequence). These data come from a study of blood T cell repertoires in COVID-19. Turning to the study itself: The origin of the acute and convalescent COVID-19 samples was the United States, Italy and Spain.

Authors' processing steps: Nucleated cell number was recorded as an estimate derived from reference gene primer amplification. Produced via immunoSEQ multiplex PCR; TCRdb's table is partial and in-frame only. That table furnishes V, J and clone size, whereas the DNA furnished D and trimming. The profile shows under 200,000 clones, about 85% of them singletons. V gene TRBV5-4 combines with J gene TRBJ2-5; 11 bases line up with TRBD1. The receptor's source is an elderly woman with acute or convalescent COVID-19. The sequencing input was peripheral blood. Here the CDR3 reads CASSPRTGGKTQYF. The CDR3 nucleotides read TGTGCCAGCAGCCCACGGACAGGGGGCAAAACCCAGTACTTC.